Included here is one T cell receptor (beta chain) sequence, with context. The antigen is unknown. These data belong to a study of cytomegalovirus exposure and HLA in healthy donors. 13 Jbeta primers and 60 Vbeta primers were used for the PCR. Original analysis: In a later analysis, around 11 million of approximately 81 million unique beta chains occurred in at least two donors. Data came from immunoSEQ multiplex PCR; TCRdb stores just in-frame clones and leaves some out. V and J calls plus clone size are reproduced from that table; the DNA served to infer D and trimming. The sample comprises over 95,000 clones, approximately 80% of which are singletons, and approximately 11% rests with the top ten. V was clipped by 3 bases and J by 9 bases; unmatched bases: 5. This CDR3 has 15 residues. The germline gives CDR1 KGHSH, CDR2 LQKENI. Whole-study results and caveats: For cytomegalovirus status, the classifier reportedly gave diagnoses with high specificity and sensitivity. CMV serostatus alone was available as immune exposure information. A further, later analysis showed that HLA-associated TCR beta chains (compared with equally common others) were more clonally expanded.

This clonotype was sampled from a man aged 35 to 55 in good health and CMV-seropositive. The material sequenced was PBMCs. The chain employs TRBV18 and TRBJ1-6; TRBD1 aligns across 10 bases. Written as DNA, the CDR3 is TGTGCCAGCTCACCGACAGGGGGCCATAGTTCACCCCTCCACTTT. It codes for CASSPTGGHSSPLHF.